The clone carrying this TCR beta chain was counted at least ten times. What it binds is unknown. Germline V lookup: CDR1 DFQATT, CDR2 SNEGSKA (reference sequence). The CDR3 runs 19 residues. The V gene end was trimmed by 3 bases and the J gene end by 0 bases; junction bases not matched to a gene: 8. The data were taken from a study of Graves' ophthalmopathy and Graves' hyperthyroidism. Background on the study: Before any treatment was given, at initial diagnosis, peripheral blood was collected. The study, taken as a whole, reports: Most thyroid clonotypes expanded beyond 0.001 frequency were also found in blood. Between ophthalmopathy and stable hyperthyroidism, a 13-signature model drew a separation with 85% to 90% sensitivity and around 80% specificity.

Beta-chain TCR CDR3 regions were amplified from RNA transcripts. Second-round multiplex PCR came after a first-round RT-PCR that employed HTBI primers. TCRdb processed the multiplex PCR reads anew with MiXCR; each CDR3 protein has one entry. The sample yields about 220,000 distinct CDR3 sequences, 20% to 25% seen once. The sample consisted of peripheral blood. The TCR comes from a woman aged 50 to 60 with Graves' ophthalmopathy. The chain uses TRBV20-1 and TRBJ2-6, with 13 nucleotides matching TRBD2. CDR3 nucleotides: TGCAGTGCTAGGGGGACTAGCGGGATCCCCTCCTCTGGGGCCAACGTCCTGACTTTC. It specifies CSARGTSGIPSSGANVLTF.